This is a list of T cell receptor beta chains from one sample in a study of blood T cell repertoires in COVID-19. Using immunoSEQ multiplex PCR, the repertoire was profiled, and TCRdb retains in-frame clones only, with some absent. This table holds about 36,000 clones, roughly nine tenths found once. Sequencing was carried out using peripheral blood. Receptors originate from a man aged 55 to 70 with acute or convalescent COVID-19. CDR3s include the opening cysteine and the closing phenylalanine or tryptophan. A D gene is named only where the DNA matches it firmly. Size tells how often a clone was seen (once, few, many) or the class of an expanded clone, and some rows leave it out.

J gene: TRBJ2-5; V gene: TRBV5-6; D gene: TRBD1; clone size: NA; CDR3 protein: CASSLALTGAVETQYF; CDR3 DNA: TGTGCCAGCAGCTTGGCATTGACAGGGGCGGTCGAGACCCAGTACTTC
J gene: TRBJ1-1; V gene: TRBV29-1; D gene: NA; clone size: NA; CDR3 protein: CSADRSTEAFF; CDR3 DNA: TGCAGCGCCGACAGAAGCACTGAAGCTTTCTTT
J gene: TRBJ2-7; V gene: TRBV1; D gene: NA; clone size: NA; CDR3 protein: CTSIRTSATYEQYF; CDR3 DNA: TGCACCAGCATCCGGACTAGCGCAACCTACGAGCAGTACTTC
J gene: TRBJ1-2; V gene: TRBV7-2; D gene: TRBD1; clone size: NA; CDR3 protein: CASSLEIQGGVYGYGYTF; CDR3 DNA: TGTGCCAGCAGCTTAGAGATTCAAGGGGGCGTCTATGGCTATGGCTACACCTTC
J gene: TRBJ2-1; V gene: TRBV6-1; D gene: NA; clone size: NA; CDR3 protein: CASSELWISGNNEQFF; CDR3 DNA: TGTGCCAGCAGTGAATTGTGGATTAGCGGCAACAATGAGCAGTTCTTC
J gene: TRBJ2-1; V gene: TRBV13; D gene: NA; clone size: NA; CDR3 protein: CASRRSAGRSYNEQFF; CDR3 DNA: TGTGCCAGCAGAAGAAGTGCCGGTCGCTCCTACAATGAGCAGTTCTTC
J gene: TRBJ1-1; V gene: TRBV24-1; D gene: NA; clone size: NA; CDR3 protein: CATSRGGYTEAFF; CDR3 DNA: TGTGCCACCAGTAGGGGGGGGTACACTGAAGCTTTCTTT
J gene: TRBJ2-5; V gene: TRBV5-1; D gene: TRBD2; clone size: NA; CDR3 protein: CASSSTSGYQETQYF; CDR3 DNA: TGCGCCAGCAGCTCGACTAGCGGGTACCAAGAGACCCAGTACTTC
J gene: TRBJ1-2; V gene: TRBV3-1/TRBV3-2; D gene: TRBD1; clone size: NA; CDR3 protein: CASSQTPTGQWYGYTF; CDR3 DNA: TGTGCCAGCAGCCAGACCCCGACAGGGCAATGGTATGGCTACACCTTC
J gene: TRBJ1-1; V gene: TRBV6-2/TRBV6-3; D gene: NA; clone size: NA; CDR3 protein: CASSYSVDRLNTEAFF; CDR3 DNA: TGTGCCAGCAGTTACTCAGTCGACAGATTGAACACTGAAGCTTTCTTT
J gene: TRBJ2-1; V gene: TRBV10-3; D gene: TRBD2; clone size: NA; CDR3 protein: CAISDGWTSGSNEQFF; CDR3 DNA: TGTGCCATCAGTGATGGTTGGACTAGCGGGAGCAATGAGCAGTTCTTC
J gene: TRBJ2-1; V gene: TRBV5-1; D gene: TRBD1; clone size: NA; CDR3 protein: CASSQISGDRYNEQFF; CDR3 DNA: TGCGCCAGCAGCCAGATTTCCGGGGACAGATACAATGAGCAGTTCTTC
J gene: TRBJ1-5; V gene: TRBV5-1; D gene: NA; clone size: NA; CDR3 protein: CASSPQTGSDQPQHF; CDR3 DNA: TGCGCCAGCAGCCCCCAAACAGGGAGCGATCAGCCCCAGCATTTT
J gene: TRBJ2-1; V gene: TRBV7-9; D gene: NA; clone size: NA; CDR3 protein: CASSPTIAVGVYNEQFF; CDR3 DNA: TGTGCCAGCAGCCCAACGATTGCGGTAGGGGTGTACAATGAGCAGTTCTTC
J gene: TRBJ1-4; V gene: TRBV19; D gene: NA; clone size: few; CDR3 protein: CASSTRGGKSFF; CDR3 DNA: TGTGCCAGTAGTACGCGGGGGGGGAAGTCGTTTTTT
J gene: TRBJ2-5; V gene: TRBV29-1; D gene: NA; clone size: NA; CDR3 protein: CSVSLPGETQYF; CDR3 DNA: TGCAGCGTTTCCCTCCCGGGTGAGACCCAGTACTTC
J gene: TRBJ2-5; V gene: TRBV3-1/TRBV3-2; D gene: TRBD2; clone size: NA; CDR3 protein: CASSQDASGSRKTQYF; CDR3 DNA: TGTGCCAGCAGCCAAGATGCTAGCGGGAGCAGGAAGACCCAGTACTTC
J gene: TRBJ2-1; V gene: TRBV3-1/TRBV3-2; D gene: NA; clone size: NA; CDR3 protein: CASAGGGDEQFF; CDR3 DNA: TGTGCCAGCGCTGGGGGGGGCGATGAGCAGTTCTTC
J gene: TRBJ2-5; V gene: TRBV15; D gene: TRBD1; clone size: NA; CDR3 protein: CATSRDKWSRGRSETQYF; CDR3 DNA: TGTGCCACCAGCAGAGATAAATGGAGCAGGGGGCGTTCCGAGACCCAGTACTTC
J gene: TRBJ2-7; V gene: TRBV6-5; D gene: NA; clone size: NA; CDR3 protein: CASSYSYGSYEQYF; CDR3 DNA: TGTGCCAGCAGTTACTCTTACGGCTCCTACGAGCAGTACTTC
J gene: TRBJ1-6; V gene: TRBV27; D gene: NA; clone size: NA; CDR3 protein: CASSPLFGSPLHF; CDR3 DNA: TGTGCCAGCAGCCCACTTTTTGGTTCACCCCTCCACTTT
J gene: TRBJ2-2; V gene: TRBV6-5; D gene: NA; clone size: NA; CDR3 protein: CASKTGGANTGELFF; CDR3 DNA: TGTGCCAGCAAGACCGGAGGGGCCAACACCGGGGAGCTGTTTTTT
J gene: TRBJ1-1; V gene: TRBV7-9; D gene: TRBD1; clone size: NA; CDR3 protein: CASSPRTGGNTEAFF; CDR3 DNA: TGTGCCAGCAGCCCCAGGACAGGGGGGAACACTGAAGCTTTCTTT
J gene: TRBJ2-7; V gene: TRBV9; D gene: NA; clone size: NA; CDR3 protein: CASSVGQTYEQYF; CDR3 DNA: TGTGCCAGCAGCGTAGGACAGACCTACGAGCAGTACTTC
J gene: TRBJ2-1; V gene: TRBV28; D gene: TRBD2; clone size: NA; CDR3 protein: CASSLSASGRFNEQFF; CDR3 DNA: TGTGCCAGCAGTTTATCGGCTAGCGGGAGATTCAATGAGCAGTTCTTC
J gene: TRBJ2-1; V gene: TRBV6-1; D gene: TRBD2; clone size: NA; CDR3 protein: CASSEALAGGPGNEQFF; CDR3 DNA: TGTGCCAGCAGTGAAGCGCTAGCGGGAGGGCCCGGCAATGAGCAGTTCTTC
J gene: TRBJ1-4; V gene: TRBV2; D gene: TRBD1; clone size: NA; CDR3 protein: CASRPTDREYEKLFF; CDR3 DNA: TGTGCCAGCAGGCCGACTGACAGGGAGTATGAAAAACTGTTTTTT
J gene: TRBJ1-5; V gene: TRBV28; D gene: NA; clone size: NA; CDR3 protein: CASSYPVGNQPQHF; CDR3 DNA: TGTGCCAGCAGTTACCCGGTGGGCAATCAGCCCCAGCATTTT
J gene: TRBJ1-6; V gene: TRBV11-3; D gene: NA; clone size: NA; CDR3 protein: CASSLVGGRANSPLHF; CDR3 DNA: TGTGCCAGCAGCTTAGTCGGGGGTCGGGCCAATTCACCCCTCCACTTT
J gene: TRBJ2-1; V gene: TRBV12-3/TRBV12-4; D gene: TRBD2; clone size: NA; CDR3 protein: CASGSGRAFEQFF; CDR3 DNA: TGTGCCAGCGGGAGCGGGAGGGCCTTTGAGCAGTTCTTC